The clone carrying this T cell receptor (beta chain) was seen only a few times. What it binds is not known. Sequenced with the Oncomine TCR Beta short-read assay was DNA taken from cultured CD4+ T cells. TCRdb re-analysed the PCR reads in MiXCR, keeping a single row per CDR3 protein. The sample consists of around 13,000 distinct CDR3 sequences, around 53% of them appearing once. This specimen belongs to a study of vaccination and CD4 T cells after COVID-19. Study at large: Four females and six males made up the convalescents, two of whom were Hispanic. Convalescent patients gave post-COVID blood a median about 110 days post-diagnosis, range 35 to 161.

Whole-study findings and limits: Counts of SARS-CoV-2-reactive clonotypes had a median that went from 21 to 38, a nonsignificant change.

The junction had 9 bases not matched to a gene; V was cut back by 1 base and J by 7 bases. Per the germline V gene, CDR1 is DFQATT and CDR2 is SNEGSKA (reference sequence). This CDR3 is 14 amino acids long. Noted treatment: roughly 10-day PBMC culture with coronavirus spike peptide pools or control peptides (ViraFEST assay). What was sequenced was CD4+ T cells from blood, cultured in vitro. This TCR derives from a human donor who had recovered from COVID-19. The chain employs TRBV20-1 and TRBJ2-7; 8 bases map to TRBD2. CDR3 protein: CSARGLASRYEQYF. As DNA, the CDR3 is TGCAGTGCTAGAGGACTAGCGTCGAGGTATGAGCAGTACTTC.